This T cell receptor beta chain was captured by sequencing in a study of beta chain features in type 1 diabetes. General study points: Reduced insertions and increased deletions marked VDJ junctions in type 1 diabetes patients.

With respect to this clone: The antigen remains undetermined.

TCRB transcripts that were expressed got sequenced, as all of the isolated RNA had been reverse transcribed. Clones were read by immunoSEQ multiplex PCR, and TCRdb kept only the in-frame ones, dropping some. The sample yields approximately 150,000 clones, about 10% seen once. With 6 bases removed from V and 0 bases from J, the gap between germline ends came to 9 bases. This CDR3 is 13 amino acids long. CDR1 is SQVTM and CDR2 is ANQGSEA in the germline V gene. The V gene is TRBV29-1, the J gene TRBJ2-1; possibly TRBD1 for D (6 bases). This TCR derives from a man younger than 30 in good health. The sample consisted of naive CD4+ T cells from blood. The CDR3 DNA follows: TGCAGCGTGGGACACAGCTCCTACAATGAGCAGTTCTTC. It encodes CSVGHSSYNEQFF.